These 27 T cell receptor beta chains share one sample of origin, sequenced in a study of blood T cell repertoires in COVID-19. TCRdb keeps only in-frame clones here, not all; method: immunoSEQ multiplex PCR. The data contain roughly 120,000 clones, about 79% of them singletons. The sequenced sample was peripheral blood. These receptors all come from a woman older than 75 with acute or convalescent COVID-19.

The gene calls are TRBV5-5 and TRBJ2-7; D possibly corresponds to TRBD2 (5 bases). The V end lost 3 bases, the J end lost 1 base, and 17 bases lay between the germline ends. The CDR3 runs to 16 residues. The germline V gene has CDR1 SGHKS and CDR2 YYEKEE (reference sequence). The CDR3 spells CASSSLAGQVSYEQYF. In nucleotides, the CDR3 is TGTGCCAGCAGCTCCCTGGCGGGCCAGGTTTCCTACGAGCAGTACTTC.

The V call is TRBV5-6, the J call TRBJ1-2; D ambiguous. Trimming shortened V by 7 bases and J by 8 bases, and 21 bases separated the two germline ends. The CDR3 totals 14 residues. Germline CDR1 reads SGHDT; CDR2 reads YYEEEE. The CDR3 coding sequence is TGTGCCAGCCGATCAGCGGTAAGAGGGAAAGGCTACACCTTC. Amino acids: CASRSAVRGKGYTF.

The rearrangement uses TRBV3-1 (or the pseudogene TRBV3-2) and TRBJ1-2; D ambiguous. The CDR3 runs to 14 residues. The V and J ends lost 2 bases and 2 bases respectively, with 9 bases between them. The germline gives CDR1 LGHDT, CDR2 YNNKEL (reference sequence). CDR3 in amino acids: CASSQSGNNYGYTF. DNA for the CDR3: TGTGCCAGCAGCCAATCCGGGAACAACTATGGCTACACCTTC.

This chain uses TRBV5-1 with TRBJ2-5, with D tentatively TRBD1 (6 bases). The CDR3 has 14 residues. Germline values: CDR1 SGHRS, CDR2 YFSETQ. Trimming took 1 base from V and 1 from J, leaving 8 bases between them. The CDR3 loop reads CASSLTGTQETQYF. The CDR3 DNA is TGCGCCAGCAGCTTGACAGGGACCCAAGAGACCCAGTACTTC.

CDR3 nucleotide sequence: TGTGCCAGCCGACTAGCGGGAGGGCCCCCAGATACGCAGTATTTT. Protein: CASRLAGGPPDTQYF. The chain couples TRBV28 to TRBJ2-3, with 14 positions matching TRBD2. This CDR3 spans 15 amino acids. Trimming at V came to 8 bases and at J to 4 bases, leaving 5 bases not matched to a gene. CDR1 and CDR2 from the germline V gene are MDHEN and SYDVKM.

The rearrangement uses TRBV29-1 and TRBJ1-1, with 9 bases aligning to TRBD1. The germline V gene has CDR1 SQVTM and CDR2 ANQGSEA. Trimming removed 7 bases from V and 0 bases from J; junction bases left unmatched: 9. The CDR3 extends over 15 amino acids. The CDR3 protein is CSARTGGAMNTEAFF. CDR3 nucleotides: TGCAGCGCCCGAACAGGGGGCGCGATGAACACTGAAGCTTTCTTT.

This chain connects TRBV19 to TRBJ2-6; 8 positions match TRBD1. V lost 6 bases to trimming and J lost 2 bases; unmatched junction nucleotides: 6. CDR3 length: 16 amino acids. Germline CDR1 LNHDA, CDR2 SQIVND (reference sequence). The CDR3 is CASSRRTGTGANVLTF. The CDR3 DNA sequence: TGTGCCAGTAGCCGAAGGACAGGGACTGGGGCCAACGTCCTGACTTTC.

V gene TRBV10-3 combines with J gene TRBJ1-1; D unclear. V was clipped by 0 bases and J by 4 bases, with 12 bases between them. This CDR3 has 15 residues. From germline, CDR1 is ENHRY and CDR2 SYGVKD. As DNA, the CDR3 is TGTGCCATCAGTGAGTCCCATCAGGCGGGCACTGAAGCTTTCTTT. This sequence encodes CAISESHQAGTEAFF.

The V and J genes are TRBV29-1 and TRBJ1-2, with 10 bases that match TRBD1. The V segment lost 6 bases and the J segment 6 bases; nucleotides outside the gene matches: 16. The CDR3 totals 16 residues. Germline-derived CDR1 and CDR2 are SQVTM and ANQGSEA. DNA of the CDR3: TGCAGCGTCGTAGAGGGACAGGGGATCCGGCAGGATGGCTACACCTTC. Translating gives CSVVEGQGIRQDGYTF.

The rearrangement uses TRBV11-2 and TRBJ1-6, with 9 bases aligning to TRBD1. The CDR3 has 15 amino acids. V dropped 5 bases and J dropped 7; count of bases not matched to a gene: 6. The germline CDR1 and CDR2 sequences are SGHAT and FQNNGV. Here the CDR3 DNA reads TGTGCCAGCAGCCGGGGACAGGGTGAAAATTCACCCCTCCACTTT. The encoded protein is CASSRGQGENSPLHF.

The V and J genes are TRBV9 and TRBJ2-1; tentative D call: TRBD2 (5 bases). The CDR3 covers 15 residues. Germline V CDR1 and CDR2: SGDLS, YYNGEE. The V end lost 0 bases, the J end lost 4 bases, and 11 bases lay between the germline ends. This CDR3 reads CASSVVVSDYNEQFF. CDR3 sequence (DNA): TGTGCCAGCAGCGTAGTTGTTAGCGATTACAATGAGCAGTTCTTC.

The chain combines TRBV9 with TRBJ2-3, with 11 bases fitting TRBD2. CDR1 is SGDLS and CDR2 is YYNGEE in the germline V gene. V was pared by 0 bases and J by 4 bases, with 4 bases of the junction left unmatched. The CDR3 runs to 16 residues. DNA of the CDR3: TGTGCCAGCAGCGTAGTTGGTAGCGGGGGGGCAGATACGCAGTATTTT. Its translation: CASSVVGSGGADTQYF.

Only one count was recorded for this clone. The V call is TRBV28, the J call TRBJ2-7; 8 bases match TRBD1. The CDR3 is 13 amino acids. Germline V gene sequence: CDR1 MDHEN, CDR2 SYDVKM. Trimming cost V 4 bases and J 4 bases; bases outside gene matches: 3. CDR3 amino acids: CASSSWTGYEQYF. CDR3 in DNA: TGTGCCAGCAGTTCCTGGACAGGGTACGAGCAGTACTTC.

The chain joins TRBV6-6 to TRBJ2-2; D not resolved. The CDR3 spans 13 residues. Germline V gene data show CDR1 as MNHNY and CDR2 as SVGAGI (reference sequence). Deletions cut 5 bases from V and 5 bases from J, with 9 bases between. The CDR3 protein is CASSPPGTGELFF. The DNA of the CDR3 is TGTGCCAGCAGTCCCCCCGGTACCGGGGAGCTGTTTTTT.

About this clone: The DNA is left out, because the CDR3 cannot be placed on it with certainty; the CDR3 is given as TCRdb lists it. The chain employs TRBV7-2 and TRBJ2-2; the table's D call, TRBD1, has no DNA check behind it. The CDR3 comprises 18 residues, both ends counted. The V gene's germline CDR1 is SGHTA and CDR2 FQGNSA. This chain's CDR3 is CASSLFLSGPPNTGELFF.

The J gene is TRBJ1-2, the V gene TRBV7-9; D is unresolved. Germline loops: CDR1 SEHNR, CDR2 FQNEAQ (reference sequence). The CDR3 has 12 amino acids. The ends were cut back, 3 bases at V and 6 bases at J, with 8 bases in the middle. The CDR3 sequence is CASSFGRHGYTF. The CDR3 DNA sequence: TGTGCCAGCAGCTTCGGGAGGCATGGCTACACCTTC.

V usage is TRBV28 and J usage is TRBJ2-1; the D gene is possibly TRBD2 (5 bases). Germline V gives CDR1 MDHEN, CDR2 SYDVKM. V shed 3 bases and J shed 9 bases, with 15 bases lying between them. The CDR3 runs to 14 residues. The CDR3 sequence is CASSFLASGGEQFF. As DNA, the CDR3 is TGTGCCAGCAGTTTTTTGGCCTCCGGAGGTGAGCAGTTCTTC.

A word on this clone: The sample carries other DNA sequences with the same CDR3. J is TRBJ2-7 and V is TRBV7-2, with D possibly TRBD1 on 5 matching bases. CDR1 and CDR2 from the germline V gene are SGHTA and FQGNSA. CDR3 length equals 14 residues. The V end lost 6 bases, the J end lost 6 bases, and 18 bases lay between the germline ends. The CDR3 nucleotides are TGTGCCAGCAGACAGGATAGCCCGAACGGCGAGCAGTACTTC. It is translated as CASRQDSPNGEQYF. Looking up the rest from reference TRBV7-2 and TRBJ2-7 gives the full variable domain: GAGVSQSPSNKVTEKGKDVELRCDPISGHTALYWYRQSLGQGLEFLIYFQGNSAPDKSGLPSDRFSAERTGGSVSTLTIQRTQQEDSAVYLCASRQDSPNGEQYFGPGTRLTVT.

The chain carries TRBV7-2 and TRBJ1-2; 9 bases line up with TRBD1. CDR1 is SGHTA and CDR2 is FQGNSA in the germline V gene. CDR3 length equals 17 residues. The V and J ends lost 1 base and 4 bases, in that order; junction bases with no gene match: 10. In DNA form, the CDR3 reads TGTGCCAGCAGCTTAGGGGGGACAGGGCGCCTATCCTATGGCTACACCTTC. Residues: CASSLGGTGRLSYGYTF. Based on the CDR3 plus reference TRBV7-2 and TRBJ1-2, the full variable domain is GAGVSQSPSNKVTEKGKDVELRCDPISGHTALYWYRQSLGQGLEFLIYFQGNSAPDKSGLPSDRFSAERTGGSVSTLTIQRTQQEDSAVYLCASSLGGTGRLSYGYTFGSGTRLTVV.

The sample holds a few counts of this clone. The chain combines TRBV11-2 with TRBJ1-1; a weak D match, TRBD1 (5 bases). The CDR3 totals 15 residues. The germline V and J ends were trimmed by 2 bases and 1 base, with 11 bases remaining between them. The germline V gene encodes CDR1 SGHAT and CDR2 FQNNGV. As DNA, the CDR3 is TGTGCCAGCAGCTTAACTATCGGGGGGAACACTGAAGCTTTCTTT. Protein sequence: CASSLTIGGNTEAFF.

The chain employs TRBV6-2 or TRBV6-3 and TRBJ2-3, with TRBD1 identical over 8 bases. V was clipped by 6 bases and J by 2 bases; unmatched bases: 7. The CDR3 is made up of 15 amino acids. The germline gives CDR1 MNHEY, CDR2 SVGEGT. The CDR3 sequence: CASSPRTGNTDTQYF. The CDR3 DNA sequence: TGTGCCAGCAGCCCCCGGACAGGGAACACAGATACGCAGTATTTT.

The chain couples TRBV10-3 to TRBJ2-3, with 7 bases lining up with TRBD1. Germline V gene sequence: CDR1 ENHRY, CDR2 SYGVKD. With 7 bases clipped from V and 2 bases from J, the junction kept 9 bases outside the gene matches. This CDR3 spans 15 amino acids. CDR3 region: CAIKSGTEATDTQYF. In DNA form, the CDR3 reads TGTGCCATCAAATCCGGGACAGAGGCCACAGATACGCAGTATTTT.

This chain uses TRBV5-1 with TRBJ2-2; D is undetermined. V dropped 1 base and J dropped 4 bases, with 8 bases sitting between them. In germline, CDR1 is SGHRS, CDR2 YFSETQ. This CDR3 has 14 residues. The CDR3 region is CASSLSPGTGELFF. The CDR3 DNA reads TGCGCCAGCAGCTTGTCACCGGGCACCGGGGAGCTGTTTTTT.

V usage is TRBV6-6 and J usage is TRBJ2-3; D may be TRBD1 (6 bases). This CDR3 contains 16 residues. Germline V CDR1 and CDR2: MNHNY, SVGAGI (reference sequence). V lost 0 bases to trimming and J lost 5 bases, with 15 bases between them. CDR3 sequence: CASSYSINGGRDTQYF. CDR3 in DNA: TGTGCCAGCAGTTACTCGATAAATGGGGGCCGAGATACGCAGTATTTT.

This sequence joins TRBV6-1 and TRBJ1-5; a possible D gene is TRBD1 (5 bases). The CDR3 spans 15 residues. Trimming removed 0 bases at V and 12 bases at J, with 18 bases between. Germline CDR1 MNHNS, CDR2 SASEGT. CDR3 nucleotides: TGTGCCAGCAGTGAAGCAGTGAGGGGAGGGATGCGCCAGCATTTT. Residues: CASSEAVRGGMRQHF.

This chain uses TRBV2 with TRBJ1-1; D is perhaps TRBD1 (6 bases). Germline V gene data show CDR1 as SNHLY and CDR2 as FYNNEI. This CDR3 comprises 11 residues. Trimming shortened V by 6 bases and J by 9 bases, and 11 bases separated the two germline ends. CDR3 loop: CASREQGKAFF. CDR3 DNA: TGTGCCAGCAGGGAACAGGGTAAAGCTTTCTTT.

This clone has a handful of counts. V usage is TRBV7-8 and J usage is TRBJ2-7; 8 bases map to TRBD2. CDR3 length: 14 residues. With V trimmed by 2 bases and J by 4 bases, 4 bases remained unmatched. Germline loops: CDR1 SGHVS, CDR2 FQNEAQ. DNA for the CDR3: TGTGCCAGCAGCTTAAGCGGGAGCCGTTACGAGCAGTACTTC. Translation gives CASSLSGSRYEQYF. The variable domain in full, completed from reference TRBV7-8 and TRBJ2-7, reads GAGVSQSPRYKVAKRGQDVALRCDPISGHVSLFWYQQALGQGPEFLTYFQNEAQLDKSGLPSDRFFAERPEGSVSTLKIQRTQQEDSAVYLCASSLSGSRYEQYFGPGTRLTVT.